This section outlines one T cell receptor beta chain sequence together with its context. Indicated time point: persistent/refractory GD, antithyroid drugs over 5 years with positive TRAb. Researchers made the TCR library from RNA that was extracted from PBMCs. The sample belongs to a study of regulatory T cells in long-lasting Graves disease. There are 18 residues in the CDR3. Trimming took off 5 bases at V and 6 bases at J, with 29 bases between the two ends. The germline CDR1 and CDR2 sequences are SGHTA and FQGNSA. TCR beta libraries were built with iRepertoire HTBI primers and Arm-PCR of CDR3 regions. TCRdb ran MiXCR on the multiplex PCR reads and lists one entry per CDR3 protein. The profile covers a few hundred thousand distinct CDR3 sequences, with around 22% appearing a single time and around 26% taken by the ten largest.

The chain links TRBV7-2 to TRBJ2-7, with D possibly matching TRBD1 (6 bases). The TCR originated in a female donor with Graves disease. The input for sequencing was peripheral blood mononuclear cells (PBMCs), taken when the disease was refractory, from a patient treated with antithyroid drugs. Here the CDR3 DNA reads TGTGCCAGCAGCCCAAAACCCATACAGGGATCCACGGGCGTCGAGCAGTACTTC. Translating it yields CASSPKPIQGSTGVEQYF.